These 13 T cell receptor beta chains were all obtained from the same sample, sequenced in a study of response to subunit inactivated influenza vaccine. One entry per CDR3 protein results from TCRdb running MiXCR on the RT-PCR reads. The sample has over 800,000 distinct CDR3 sequences; about 20% are singletons. The sequenced sample was PBMCs from blood, obtained around 5 days after vaccination. These receptors originate from a man aged 45-65 years who received an inactivated influenza vaccine.

This clonotype was counted a few times. CDR3 amino acids: CSILLAGVGDTQYF. As DNA, the CDR3 is TGCAGTATCTTACTAGCGGGGGTCGGAGATACGCAGTATTTT. The V call is TRBV20-1, the J call TRBJ2-3; the match to TRBD2 covers 11 bases. Germline V gives CDR1 DFQATT, CDR2 SNEGSKA (reference sequence). Losses at the gene ends were 8 bases for V and 5 bases for J; bases not matched to a gene: 9. This CDR3 is built from 14 residues.

This clonotype turned up a few times. The chain couples TRBV5-1 to TRBJ2-5; TRBD2 aligns across 16 bases. J lost 5 bases, V lost 4 bases, and 8 bases had no gene match. The CDR3 contains 17 residues. Germline V CDR1 and CDR2: SGHRS, YFSETQ. CDR3 nucleotide sequence: TGCGCCAGCAGCAAAGCCGGGACTAGCGGGGGGGCTGAGACCCAGTACTTC. Amino acids: CASSKAGTSGGAETQYF.

This clonotype was observed at least ten times. V usage is TRBV9 and J usage is TRBJ2-5; TRBD2 is a possible D gene (5 bases). CDR3 size: 15 residues. From germline, CDR1 is SGDLS and CDR2 YYNGEE. The germline V and J ends were trimmed by 0 bases and 2 bases, with 11 bases remaining between them. The CDR3 loop reads CASSVDIAPQETQYF. CDR3 coding DNA: TGTGCCAGCAGCGTAGATATAGCGCCACAAGAGACCCAGTACTTC.

This rearrangement joins TRBV6-2 or TRBV6-3 to TRBJ2-7, with D possibly matching TRBD2 (5 bases). The V gene's germline CDR1 is MNHEY and CDR2 SVGEGT. CDR3 length: 16 residues. V gave up 2 bases and J gave up 2 bases, with 16 bases separating them. The CDR3 sequence: CASSYPYREGPYEQYF. The CDR3, as DNA: TGTGCCAGCAGTTACCCCTATCGGGAAGGCCCCTACGAGCAGTACTTC.

This chain uses TRBV7-6 with TRBJ1-2; 7 nucleotides align to TRBD1. The V segment lost 7 bases and the J segment 4 bases; nucleotides outside the gene matches: 18. This CDR3 comprises 17 residues. Germline V gene sequence: CDR1 SGHVS, CDR2 FNYEAQ. The CDR3 nucleotides read TGTGCCAGCAACAAAATCGTCGGGACAGACCTCTCCTATGGCTACACCTTC. This codes for CASNKIVGTDLSYGYTF.

This rearrangement joins TRBV7-2 to TRBJ1-2, with TRBD1 matching over 7 bases. Trimming at V came to 2 bases and at J to 3 bases, leaving 3 bases not matched to a gene. Looked up from germline, CDR1 is SGHTA and CDR2 is FQGNSA. The CDR3 totals 14 residues. The CDR3 DNA sequence: TGTGCCAGCAGCTTACGACAGGGCGACTATGGCTACACCTTC. Amino acid sequence: CASSLRQGDYGYTF.

The chain employs TRBV20-1 and TRBJ1-2; D may be TRBD1 (5 bases). This CDR3 comprises 14 residues. Trimming cost V 5 bases and J 4 bases, with 17 bases left between them. Per the germline V gene, CDR1 is DFQATT and CDR2 is SNEGSKA (reference sequence). The CDR3 sequence is CSAQITGLLYGYTF. CDR3 nucleotides: TGCAGTGCTCAGATCACAGGACTCCTCTATGGCTACACCTTC.

Remarks on this clonotype: This may be a read error: a much more frequent sequence differs by one nucleotide. The CDR3 loop reads CASSPTGPHEQYF. DNA of the CDR3: TGTGCCAGCAGTCCGACAGGGCCCCACGAGCAGTACTTC. V and J are TRBV6-2 or TRBV6-3 and TRBJ2-7, with 7 bases fitting TRBD1. Germline CDR1 and CDR2: MNHEY and SVGEGT. The CDR3 has 13 residues. Trimming removed 5 bases from V and 5 bases from J; junction bases left unmatched: 6.

This chain connects TRBV28 to TRBJ2-7; 13 bases are a match to TRBD2. There are 16 residues in the CDR3. J gave up 4 bases and V 5 bases, and 8 bases lay outside the gene matches. The germline gives CDR1 MDHEN, CDR2 SYDVKM. The CDR3 nucleotides are TGTGCCAGCAGTCCAGGACTAGCGGGGGCTAAATACGAGCAGTACTTC. It specifies CASSPGLAGAKYEQYF.

The DNA for the CDR3 is TGCAGTGCTAGAGGGACGGGCCTGGGAAATGAGCAGTTCTTC. Translating it yields CSARGTGLGNEQFF. The genes are TRBV20-1 and TRBJ2-1; the D is unclear. The germline CDR1 and CDR2 sequences are DFQATT and SNEGSKA (reference sequence). Trimming cost V 1 base and J 7 bases, with 14 bases left between them. The CDR3 loop spans 14 amino acids.

This clonotype was seen a few times. The chain combines TRBV10-3 with TRBJ1-2, with 9 bases identical to TRBD1. CDR1 and CDR2 from the germline V gene are ENHRY and SYGVKD. The J segment lost 6 bases and the V segment lost 3 bases, leaving 5 bases of the junction unmatched. The length of the CDR3 is 14 residues. CDR3 DNA sequence: TGTGCCATCAGTGACAAAACAGGGGGCCATGGCTACACCTTC. It yields the protein CAISDKTGGHGYTF.

This clonotype was seen more than once but under ten times. V and J are TRBV12-3 or TRBV12-4 and TRBJ2-5; D possibly matches TRBD1 or TRBD2 (5 bases each). The CDR3 totals 12 residues. The V end lost 6 bases, the J end lost 9 bases, and 14 bases lay between the germline ends. The CDR3, as DNA: TGTGCCAGCAGCCCGGGACCCGGGGCCCAGTACTTC. Translated: CASSPGPGAQYF.

V is TRBV27 and J is TRBJ2-1, with D unresolved. Germline values: CDR1 MNHEY, CDR2 SMNVEV (reference sequence). The V gene lost 4 bases and the J gene lost 8 bases, with 9 bases spanning the gap. The CDR3 extends over 12 amino acids. The CDR3, as DNA: TGTGCCAGCAGTTCTGGGTACGATGAGCAGTTCTTC. Translating gives CASSSGYDEQFF.